This TCR beta chain was identified during a study of T cells in Graves' hyperthyroidism and ophthalmopathy. V lost 4 bases and J lost 8; bases outside the gene matches: 9. Germline lookup yields CDR1 PRHDT and CDR2 FYEKMQ (reference sequence). This CDR3 is built from 17 residues. This clonotype has only a few counts. Researchers took RNA transcripts and amplified the TCR beta CDR3 regions from them. Researchers ran a first-round RT-PCR on the TCR CDR3 using the HTBI primer set. One entry per CDR3 protein, called by TCRdb with MiXCR from the multiplex PCR reads. The sample has under 350,000 distinct CDR3 sequences, 15% to 20% seen once.

The rearrangement links TRBV13 to TRBJ2-4; 15 bases match TRBD2. The sequencing sample was made of blood. The receptor was derived from a woman between 50 and 59 years old with Graves' hyperthyroidism. CDR3 sequence (DNA): TGTGCCAGCAGCTCCTCGCCTGGACTAGCGGGAGGGTACATTCAGTACTTC. It codes for CASSSSPGLAGGYIQYF.